One TCR beta chain is described in this entry. Its target is not known. This CDR3 contains 16 residues. Germline V lookup: CDR1 SGHVS, CDR2 FQNEAQ. V shed 7 bases and J 0 bases; nucleotides not matched to a gene: 11. Patients all relapsed after autologous stem cell transplantation, and there was variation in brentuximab vedotin exposure. Complete response, partial response or progressive disease constituted the best responses recorded. This sample stems from a study of PD-1 blockade in classical Hodgkin lymphoma. Background on the study: Nivolumab was administered to patients intravenously at 3 mg/kg every 2 weeks.

Overall study findings and caveats: What caused the repertoire differences, perhaps disease activity or prior therapy, remains undefined. Before treatment, complete responders showed about the same diversity as newly diagnosed patients.

Generated by immunoSEQ multiplex PCR, the TCRdb table keeps only in-frame clones and is missing some. Found here are around 60,000 clones, 88% of them singletons; the top ten hold approximately 5.4%. The V and J genes are TRBV7-8 and TRBJ1-2; 7 nucleotides match TRBD1. This TCR was sampled from a human donor with classical Hodgkin lymphoma. The source was peripheral blood mononuclear cells (PBMCs), collected before the second cycle of nivolumab. CDR3 protein: CASTRTGTIPNYGYTF. CDR3 bases: TGTGCCAGCACAAGGACAGGAACAATCCCTAACTATGGCTACACCTTC.